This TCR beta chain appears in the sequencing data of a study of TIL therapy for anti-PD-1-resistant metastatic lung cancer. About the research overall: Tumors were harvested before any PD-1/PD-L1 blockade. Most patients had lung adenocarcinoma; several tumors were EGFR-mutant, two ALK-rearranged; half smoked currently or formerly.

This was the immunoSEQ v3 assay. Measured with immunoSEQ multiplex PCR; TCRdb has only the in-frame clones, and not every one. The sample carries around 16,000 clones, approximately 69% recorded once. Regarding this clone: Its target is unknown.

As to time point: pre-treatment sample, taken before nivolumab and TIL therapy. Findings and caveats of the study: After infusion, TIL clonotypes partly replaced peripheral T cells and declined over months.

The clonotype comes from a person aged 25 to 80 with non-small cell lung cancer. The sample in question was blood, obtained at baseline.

As DNA, the CDR3 is TGTGCCAGCAGTTTTAGCGGGGGGGCTGGGTCCTACGAGCAGTACTTC. As protein: CASSFSGGAGSYEQYF. The rearrangement uses TRBV27 and TRBJ2-7; 11 nucleotides match TRBD2. The CDR3 covers 16 residues. Unmatched junction bases numbered 5, after V lost 3 bases and J lost 1 base. CDR1 and CDR2 from the germline V gene are MNHEY and SMNVEV (reference sequence).